A single sample is the source of the 12 T cell receptor beta chains below, sequenced in a study of regulatory T cells in long-lasting Graves disease. According to the study, TCR beta libraries were built with iRepertoire HTBI primers and CDR3-region Arm-PCR. TCRdb re-analysed the multiplex PCR reads in MiXCR, keeping a single row per CDR3 protein. Of 400,000 or so distinct CDR3 sequences in the sample, 23% were seen once. Time point reported: persistent/refractory GD, antithyroid drugs over 5 years with positive TRAb. There was RNA extracted from PBMCs, and the TCR library was made from it. Specimen: peripheral blood mononuclear cells (PBMCs), collected when the disease was refractory, from a patient treated with antithyroid drugs. The receptors originated from a female donor with Graves disease.

This clonotype occurred once. This chain connects TRBV20-1 to TRBJ1-1; no clear D. Germline V gene sequence: CDR1 DFQATT, CDR2 SNEGSKA (reference sequence). The V end lost 1 base, the J end lost 4 bases, and 13 bases lay between the germline ends. The CDR3 is 14 residues long. The CDR3 coding sequence is TGCAGTGCTAGAGTTCTGGGTCGACTCACTGAAGCTTTCTTT. Its protein is CSARVLGRLTEAFF.

Only a few counts were recorded for this clonotype. V usage is TRBV20-1 and J usage is TRBJ2-2; 11 nucleotides match TRBD2. Germline trimming cut 4 bases from V and 2 bases from J; bases unmatched to any gene: 9. The CDR3 totals 17 residues. The germline V gene has CDR1 DFQATT and CDR2 SNEGSKA (reference sequence). CDR3 coding DNA: TGCAGTGCTACCAACCCTGGGACTAGCGGAAACACCGGGGAGCTGTTTTTT. This codes for CSATNPGTSGNTGELFF.

The CDR3 reads CASSIVSGRRKAGELFF. CDR3 nucleotides: TGTGCCAGTAGTATAGTTAGCGGGAGGAGGAAGGCCGGGGAGCTGTTTTTT. The chain employs TRBV19 and TRBJ2-2, with TRBD2 identical over 10 bases. This CDR3 is 17 amino acids long. CDR1 is LNHDA, CDR2 SQIVND, per germline (reference sequence). The ends lost 1 base at V and 6 bases at J; junction bases unmatched: 8.

The sample holds many counts of this clonotype. The rearrangement uses TRBV12-3 or TRBV12-4 and TRBJ2-5; D not certain. Trimming stripped 7 bases from V and 4 bases from J, with 19 bases between. This CDR3 has 15 amino acids. CDR3 DNA: TGTGCCAGCACTCCTTACTCGGGCCCCCTAGAGACCCAGTACTTC. Its translation: CASTPYSGPLETQYF.

This clonotype was counted a few times. The V and J genes are TRBV5-1 and TRBJ2-7; D may be TRBD2 (6 bases). Germline loops: CDR1 SGHRS, CDR2 YFSETQ. V was cut by 0 bases and J by 9 bases, with 16 bases left in between. The CDR3 sequence is 14 residues long. CDR3 region: CASSLVPGDLSQYF. In DNA, the CDR3 is TGCGCCAGCAGCTTGGTTCCGGGAGACCTATCGCAGTACTTC.

This clonotype was counted only a few times. The genes are TRBV14 and TRBJ1-6, with 8 bases aligning to TRBD1. Germline V CDR1 and CDR2: SGHDN, FVKESK. The CDR3 covers 15 residues. V lost 6 bases and J lost 7; bases outside the gene matches: 8. The CDR3 reads CASRQDRARNSPLHF. The DNA for the CDR3 is TGTGCCAGCAGACAGGACAGGGCGAGGAATTCACCCCTCCACTTT.

Points on this clonotype: The junction departs from germline at one end; a sequencing error may be responsible. The chain uses TRBV2 and TRBJ1-4; the D gene is possibly TRBD1 (6 bases). The germline CDR1 and CDR2 sequences are SNHLY and FYNNEI. This CDR3 contains 14 residues. This chain's CDR3 is CASSQGSANERLFF. Here the CDR3 DNA reads TGTGCCAGCAGCCAGGGGTCCGCTAATGAAAGACTGTTTTTT.

This chain joins TRBV20-1 and TRBJ1-2, with D unclear. Germline CDR1 and CDR2: DFQATT and SNEGSKA (reference sequence). V lost 3 bases and J 8 bases, leaving 13 bases between the germline ends. CDR3 length equals 12 residues. This CDR3 is CSASEAGWGYTF. CDR3 bases: TGCAGTGCTAGTGAGGCAGGCTGGGGCTACACCTTC.

A single count supports this clonotype. This chain joins TRBV29-1 and TRBJ2-3; 8 bases are a match to TRBD2. The length of the CDR3 is 17 residues. The V gene's germline CDR1 is SQVTM and CDR2 ANQGSEA. Trimming at V came to 5 bases and at J to 1 base, leaving 14 bases not matched to a gene. In nucleotides, the CDR3 is TGCAGCGTTCCCGCCGGGACTAGTGTTCTTGGCACAGATACGCAGTATTTT. Translating gives CSVPAGTSVLGTDTQYF.

This clonotype was observed a few times. The gene calls are TRBV29-1 and TRBJ2-3; TRBD2 is a possible D gene (5 bases). Trimming shortened V by 4 bases and J by 0 bases, and 8 bases separated the two germline ends. Germline-derived CDR1 and CDR2 are SQVTM and ANQGSEA. The CDR3 is made up of 13 amino acids. The CDR3 DNA follows: TGCAGCGTTGGAGGGCCTAGCACAGATACGCAGTATTTT. Its translation: CSVGGPSTDTQYF.

The V call is TRBV4-1, the J call TRBJ2-5; 11 positions match TRBD2. V was clipped by 0 bases and J by 4 bases; unmatched bases: 7. This CDR3 spans 17 amino acids. Germline V CDR1 and CDR2: MGHRA, YSYEKL. CDR3 in DNA: TGCGCCAGCAGCCAAGAATCGCGGACTAGCGGGCTAGAGACCCAGTACTTC. This translates into CASSQESRTSGLETQYF.

Ten or more counts support this clonotype. CDR3: CASSFGPTTNEQYF. The CDR3 coding sequence is TGTGCCAGCAGCTTTGGGCCGACTACGAACGAGCAGTACTTC. The chain links TRBV7-2 to TRBJ2-7; D is perhaps TRBD2 (5 bases). The CDR3 extends over 14 amino acids. CDR1 is SGHTA and CDR2 is FQGNSA in the germline V gene. Trimming shortened V by 3 bases and J by 5 bases, and 14 bases separated the two germline ends.